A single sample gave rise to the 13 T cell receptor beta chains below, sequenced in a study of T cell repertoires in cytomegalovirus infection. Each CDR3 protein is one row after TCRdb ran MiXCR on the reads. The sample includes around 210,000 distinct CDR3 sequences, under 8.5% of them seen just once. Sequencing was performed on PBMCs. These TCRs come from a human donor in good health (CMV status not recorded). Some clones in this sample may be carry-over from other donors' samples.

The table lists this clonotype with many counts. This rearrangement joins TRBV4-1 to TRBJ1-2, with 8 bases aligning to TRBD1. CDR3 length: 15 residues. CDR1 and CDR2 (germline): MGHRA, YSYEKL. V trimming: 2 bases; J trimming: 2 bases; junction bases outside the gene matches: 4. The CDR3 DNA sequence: TGCGCCAGCAGCCAATCCCGGACAGGGAACTATGGCTACACCTTC. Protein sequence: CASSQSRTGNYGYTF.

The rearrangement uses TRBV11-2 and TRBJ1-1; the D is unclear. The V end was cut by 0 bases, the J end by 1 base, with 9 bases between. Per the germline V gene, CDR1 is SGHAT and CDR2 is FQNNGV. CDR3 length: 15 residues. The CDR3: CASSLDRRGNTEAFF. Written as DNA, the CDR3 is TGTGCCAGCAGCTTAGATAGACGCGGGAACACTGAAGCTTTCTTT.

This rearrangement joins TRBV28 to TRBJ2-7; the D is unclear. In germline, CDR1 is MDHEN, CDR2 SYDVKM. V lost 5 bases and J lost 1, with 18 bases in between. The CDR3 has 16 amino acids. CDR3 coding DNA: TGTGCCAGCAGTCGAATGGACGGAGTATTTTCCTACGAGCAGTACTTC. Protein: CASSRMDGVFSYEQYF.

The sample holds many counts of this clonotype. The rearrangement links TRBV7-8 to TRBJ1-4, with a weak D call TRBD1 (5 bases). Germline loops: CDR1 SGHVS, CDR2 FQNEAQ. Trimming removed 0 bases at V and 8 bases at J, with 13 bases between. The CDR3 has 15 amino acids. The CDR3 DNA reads TGTGCCAGCAGCTTAGCCCGTGCAGGGAAGGAAAAACTGTTTTTT. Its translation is CASSLARAGKEKLFF.

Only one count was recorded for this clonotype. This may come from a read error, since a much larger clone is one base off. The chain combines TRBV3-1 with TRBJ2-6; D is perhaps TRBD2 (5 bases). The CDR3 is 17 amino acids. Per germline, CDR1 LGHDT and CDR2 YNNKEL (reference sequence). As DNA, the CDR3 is TGTGCCAGCAGCCTCCGGGAAGGGCAGGCTGGGGACAACGTCCTGACTTTC. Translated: CASSLREGQAGDNVLTF.

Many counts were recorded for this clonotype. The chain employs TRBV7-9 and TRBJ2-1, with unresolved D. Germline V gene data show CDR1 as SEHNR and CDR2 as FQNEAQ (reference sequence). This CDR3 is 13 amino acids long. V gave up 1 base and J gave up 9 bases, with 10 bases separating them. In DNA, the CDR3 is TGTGCCAGCAGCTTAGAATCAGCTCTTGAGCAGTTCTTC. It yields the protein CASSLESALEQFF.

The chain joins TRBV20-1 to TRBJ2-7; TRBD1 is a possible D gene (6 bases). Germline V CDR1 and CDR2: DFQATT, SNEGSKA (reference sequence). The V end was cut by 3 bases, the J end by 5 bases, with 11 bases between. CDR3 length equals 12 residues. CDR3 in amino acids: CSASETGNEQYF. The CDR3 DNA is TGCAGTGCTAGTGAAACAGGGAACGAGCAGTACTTC.

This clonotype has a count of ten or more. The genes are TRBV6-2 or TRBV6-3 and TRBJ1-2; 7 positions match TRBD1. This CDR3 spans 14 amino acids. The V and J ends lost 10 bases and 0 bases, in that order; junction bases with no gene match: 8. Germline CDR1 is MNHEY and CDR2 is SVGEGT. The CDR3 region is CAIGATGTNYGYTF. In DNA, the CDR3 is TGTGCCATCGGCGCGACAGGGACTAACTATGGCTACACCTTC.

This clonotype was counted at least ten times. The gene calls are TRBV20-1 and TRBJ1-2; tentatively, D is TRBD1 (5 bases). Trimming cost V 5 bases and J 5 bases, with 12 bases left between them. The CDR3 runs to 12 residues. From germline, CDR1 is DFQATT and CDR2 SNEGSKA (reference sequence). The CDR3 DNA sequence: TGCAGTGCTCCGTCGGGGCTTTATGGCTACACCTTC. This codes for CSAPSGLYGYTF.

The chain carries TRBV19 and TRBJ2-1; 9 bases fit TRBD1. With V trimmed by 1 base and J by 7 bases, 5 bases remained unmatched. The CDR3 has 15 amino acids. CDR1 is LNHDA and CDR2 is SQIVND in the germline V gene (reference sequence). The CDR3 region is CASSIGSGQGNEQFF. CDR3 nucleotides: TGTGCCAGTAGTATAGGTTCGGGACAGGGAAATGAGCAGTTCTTC.

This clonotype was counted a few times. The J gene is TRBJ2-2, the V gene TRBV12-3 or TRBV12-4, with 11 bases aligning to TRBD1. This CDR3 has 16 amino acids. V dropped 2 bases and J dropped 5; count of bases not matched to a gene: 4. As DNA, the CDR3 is TGTGCCAGCAGTTTACCCGGGACAGGGGGGACCGGGGAGCTGTTTTTT. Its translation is CASSLPGTGGTGELFF.

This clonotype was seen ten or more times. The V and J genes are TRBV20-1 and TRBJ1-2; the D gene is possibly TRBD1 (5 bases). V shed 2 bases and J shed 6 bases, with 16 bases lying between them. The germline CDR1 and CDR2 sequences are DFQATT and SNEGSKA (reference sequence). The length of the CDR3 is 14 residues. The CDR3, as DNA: TGCAGTGCTAGATGGGCAGGCAAAGGGGATGGCTACACCTTC. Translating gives CSARWAGKGDGYTF.

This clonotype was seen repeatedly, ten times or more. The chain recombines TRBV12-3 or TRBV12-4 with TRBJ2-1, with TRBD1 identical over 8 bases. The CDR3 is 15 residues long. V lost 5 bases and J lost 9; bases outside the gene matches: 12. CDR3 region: CASSTAGGARGEQFF. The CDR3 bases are TGTGCCAGCAGTACCGCAGGGGGCGCACGGGGTGAGCAGTTCTTC.